These T cell receptor beta chains were read from a single sample in a study of molecular identifiers for immune sequencing clone quantification. Each CDR3 protein gets one entry after TCRdb re-called the PCR reads with MiXCR. Among 300,000 to 400,000 distinct CDR3 sequences listed, 24% were seen once. Sequencing was carried out using naive CD8+ T cells from blood, with Jurkat cell RNA spiked in. Receptors originate from a human donor in good health. Some libraries in this study had Jurkat cell RNA spiked in. CDR3s include the opening cysteine and the closing phenylalanine or tryptophan. The D gene is left open where the match is weak. Clone sizes are given selectively: once, few, many, or a class where the clone is expanded.

cdr3_aa: CASSQDWGADSEYNEQFF
cdr3_nt: TGCGCCAGCAGCCAAGATTGGGGGGCCGACTCAGAATACAATGAGCAGTTCTTC
clone_size: .
d_call: .
v_call: TRBV4-3
j_call: TRBJ2-1

cdr3_aa: CAGSPSDRDRYGYTF
cdr3_nt: TGCGCCGGCAGCCCATCCGACAGGGACCGCTATGGCTACACCTTC
clone_size: .
d_call: TRBD1
v_call: TRBV4-1
j_call: TRBJ1-2

cdr3_aa: CASSEDRNQETQYF
cdr3_nt: TGTGCCAGCAGCGAGGACAGGAACCAAGAGACCCAGTACTTC
clone_size: many
d_call: TRBD1
v_call: TRBV5-5
j_call: TRBJ2-5

cdr3_aa: CASMGGTEAFF
cdr3_nt: TGTGCCAGCATGGGAGGTACTGAAGCTTTCTTT
clone_size: many
d_call: .
v_call: TRBV25-1
j_call: TRBJ1-1

cdr3_aa: CASSLGVGSNEKLFF
cdr3_nt: TGTGCCAGCAGCTTAGGGGTTGGAAGTAATGAAAAACTGTTTTTT
clone_size: few
d_call: .
v_call: TRBV13
j_call: TRBJ1-4

cdr3_aa: CASSFGQGGNFEAFF
cdr3_nt: TGTGCCAGCAGCTTCGGACAGGGAGGAAATTTTGAAGCTTTCTTT
clone_size: many
d_call: TRBD1
v_call: TRBV13
j_call: TRBJ1-1

cdr3_aa: CASSWGTGNTDTQYF
cdr3_nt: TGTGCCAGCTCCTGGGGGACAGGGAACACAGATACGCAGTATTTT
clone_size: .
d_call: TRBD1
v_call: TRBV27
j_call: TRBJ2-3

cdr3_aa: CASSSGQHQYF
cdr3_nt: TGTGCCAGCAGTTCAGGACAGCACCAGTACTTC
clone_size: .
d_call: .
v_call: TRBV27
j_call: TRBJ2-5

cdr3_aa: CASSLGPSGGFGDTQYF
cdr3_nt: TGTGCTAGCAGCTTAGGACCTAGCGGGGGATTTGGAGATACGCAGTATTTT
clone_size: few
d_call: TRBD2
v_call: TRBV7-7
j_call: TRBJ2-3

cdr3_aa: CAISSSFEQYF
cdr3_nt: TGTGCCATCAGTTCCTCTTTCGAGCAGTACTTC
clone_size: few
d_call: .
v_call: TRBV10-3
j_call: TRBJ2-7

cdr3_aa: CAWMPMTSGDTIYF
cdr3_nt: TGTGCCTGGATGCCAATGACCTCTGGAGACACCATATATTTT
clone_size: .
d_call: .
v_call: TRBV30
j_call: TRBJ1-3

cdr3_aa: CATGTVTDTQYF
cdr3_nt: TGTGCCACAGGGACAGTCACAGATACGCAGTATTTT
clone_size: many
d_call: TRBD1
v_call: TRBV25-1
j_call: TRBJ2-3

cdr3_aa: CASSQDRWSGANVLTF
cdr3_nt: TGCGCCAGCAGCCAAGATCGGTGGTCTGGGGCCAACGTCCTGACTTTC
clone_size: .
d_call: .
v_call: TRBV4-3
j_call: TRBJ2-6

cdr3_aa: CATSDFFQWAGDTQYF
cdr3_nt: TGTGCCACCAGTGATTTCTTCCAGTGGGCCGGGGATACGCAGTATTTT
clone_size: .
d_call: .
v_call: TRBV24-1
j_call: TRBJ2-3

cdr3_aa: CASSPTEPRGQETQYF
cdr3_nt: TGTGCCAGCAGCCCCACCGAGCCCCGGGGTCAAGAGACCCAGTACTTC
clone_size: few
d_call: .
v_call: TRBV11-2
j_call: TRBJ2-5

cdr3_aa: CASSQHYGYTF
cdr3_nt: TGTGCCAGCAGCCAACACTATGGCTACACCTTC
clone_size: many
d_call: .
v_call: TRBV4-2
j_call: TRBJ1-2

cdr3_aa: CASSFRQRVVAFF
cdr3_nt: TGTGCCAGCAGCTTCAGACAGCGAGTTGTGGCTTTCTTT
clone_size: .
d_call: .
v_call: TRBV5-6
j_call: TRBJ1-1

cdr3_aa: CASGLGATGGYTEALF
cdr3_nt: TGTGCTAGTGGTTTGGGAGCGACAGGGGGTTATACTGAAGCTCTCTTT
clone_size: .
d_call: TRBD1
v_call: TRBV12-5
j_call: TRBJ1-1

cdr3_aa: CASSLSESTDTQYF
cdr3_nt: TGTGCCAGCAGTTTGTCCGAAAGCACAGATACGCAGTATTTT
clone_size: many
d_call: .
v_call: TRBV12-3/TRBV12-4
j_call: TRBJ2-3

cdr3_aa: CASSVGQPQHF
cdr3_nt: TGTGCCAGCAGCGTCGGTCAGCCCCAGCATTTT
clone_size: many
d_call: .
v_call: TRBV5-8
j_call: TRBJ1-5

cdr3_aa: CASSERGNEQYF
cdr3_nt: TGTGCCAGCAGTGAAAGAGGGAACGAGCAGTACTTC
clone_size: many
d_call: .
v_call: TRBV2
j_call: TRBJ2-7

cdr3_aa: CSVEVTEMPAQSF
cdr3_nt: TGCAGCGTTGAAGTGACAGAGATGCCCGCGCAGTCCTTC
clone_size: .
d_call: .
v_call: TRBV29-1
j_call: TRBJ2-7

cdr3_aa: CASSPPDSLPYEQYF
cdr3_nt: TGTGCCAGCAGCCCCCCGGACAGCCTCCCCTACGAGCAGTACTTC
clone_size: few
d_call: .
v_call: TRBV11-2
j_call: TRBJ2-7

cdr3_aa: CASSLLGANSPLHF
cdr3_nt: TGTGCCAGCAGTCTCTTGGGAGCCAATTCACCCCTCCACTTT
clone_size: .
d_call: .
v_call: TRBV6-2/TRBV6-3
j_call: TRBJ1-6

cdr3_aa: CASSPDPSSYIEQFF
cdr3_nt: TGTGCCAGCAGCCCGGACCCGAGCTCCTACATTGAGCAGTTCTTC
clone_size: .
d_call: .
v_call: TRBV5-4
j_call: TRBJ2-1

cdr3_aa: CASGNGVYGYTF
cdr3_nt: TGTGCCAGCGGGAACGGGGTCTATGGCTACACCTTC
clone_size: .
d_call: .
v_call: TRBV27
j_call: TRBJ1-2

cdr3_aa: CASSLPGGQNEQFF
cdr3_nt: TGTGCCAGCAGCTTACCCGGGGGGCAGAATGAGCAGTTCTTC
clone_size: .
d_call: .
v_call: TRBV11-3
j_call: TRBJ2-1